One sample yielded the 28 T cell receptor beta chains listed below, sequenced in a study of blood T cell repertoires in COVID-19. Some clones are missing from TCRdb's copy, which holds only in-frame ones; the method was immunoSEQ multiplex PCR. This table has about 190,000 clones, roughly 90% appearing once. Sequences were obtained from peripheral blood. The receptors come from a woman aged 40 to 50 who had recovered from COVID-19.

The chain carries TRBV3-1 (or the pseudogene TRBV3-2) and TRBJ2-5; 11 bases agree with TRBD2. After removal of 6 bases from V and 5 bases from J, the junction contained 11 bases not matched to a gene. The CDR3 runs to 16 residues. CDR1 is LGHDT and CDR2 is YNNKEL in the germline V gene (reference sequence). DNA of the CDR3: TGTGCCAGCAGTCCTAGCCCCGGGACTAGCGGTGAGACCCAGTACTTC. The encoded protein is CASSPSPGTSGETQYF.

This chain links TRBV6-5 with TRBJ2-3, with no clear D. The CDR3 extends over 13 amino acids. V dropped 5 bases and J dropped 5 bases, with 11 bases sitting between them. In germline, CDR1 is MNHEY, CDR2 SVGAGI. The CDR3 reads CASSLATRDTQYF. CDR3 DNA: TGTGCCAGCAGTCTCGCAACACGAGATACGCAGTATTTT.

This chain connects TRBV30 to TRBJ2-3; TRBD2 agrees at 7 bases. The CDR3 sequence is 18 residues long. Germline assignment: CDR1 GTSNPN and CDR2 SVGIG (reference sequence). Unmatched junction bases numbered 18, after V lost 0 bases and J lost 6 bases. CDR3 sequence reads: CAWSVRLLLGGSGDTQYF. The CDR3 nucleotides are TGTGCCTGGAGTGTAAGATTGTTATTGGGCGGGAGTGGGGATACGCAGTATTTT.

J is TRBJ2-2 and V is TRBV2; 15 bases agree with TRBD2. The CDR3 consists of 17 residues. The J segment lost 6 bases and the V segment lost 7 bases, leaving 9 bases of the junction unmatched. Looked up from germline, CDR1 is SNHLY and CDR2 is FYNNEI. CDR3 protein: CASNHPGLAGGAGELFF. In nucleotides, the CDR3 is TGTGCCAGCAACCACCCGGGACTAGCGGGAGGTGCCGGGGAGCTGTTTTTT.

This chain connects TRBV7-2 to TRBJ2-2, with unresolved D. The CDR3 totals 16 residues. V lost 1 base to trimming and J lost 1 base, with 10 bases between them. The germline V gene has CDR1 SGHTA and CDR2 FQGNSA. The chain's CDR3 is CASSLVSTMNTGELFF. The CDR3 region has the DNA TGTGCCAGCAGCTTAGTGAGTACGATGAACACCGGGGAGCTGTTTTTT.

This clone has a handful of counts. The gene calls are TRBV18 and TRBJ2-2; 9 positions agree with TRBD1. The V gene's germline CDR1 is KGHSH and CDR2 LQKENI. This CDR3 has 14 amino acids. Trimming cost V 6 bases and J 5 bases; bases outside gene matches: 4. The DNA for the CDR3 is TGTGCCAGCTCGGGACAGGGAGAAACCGGGGAGCTGTTTTTT. Residues: CASSGQGETGELFF.

The chain joins TRBV5-5 to TRBJ1-2, with D unclear. Germline V gene lookup returns CDR1 SGHKS and CDR2 YYEKEE (reference sequence). V was cut by 3 bases and J by 6 bases, with 15 bases left in between. The CDR3 loop spans 14 amino acids. The CDR3 is CASSYLSGKDGYTF. Written as DNA, the CDR3 is TGTGCCAGCAGCTACCTCAGCGGTAAGGATGGCTACACCTTC.

This clone was picked up one time. The chain is built from TRBV9 and TRBJ2-7, with 7 positions matching TRBD1. Trimming removed 3 bases from V and 5 bases from J; junction bases left unmatched: 8. The CDR3 loop spans 14 amino acids. The germline V gene has CDR1 SGDLS and CDR2 YYNGEE. As DNA, the CDR3 is TGTGCCAGCAGCGCCGGACAGGAAAGGGACGAGCAGTACTTC. Protein sequence: CASSAGQERDEQYF.

V usage is TRBV5-1 and J usage is TRBJ1-2; 9 nucleotides match TRBD1. This CDR3 has 14 amino acids. J was trimmed by 4 bases and V by 3 bases; bases with no gene match: 4. Germline V gives CDR1 SGHRS, CDR2 YFSETQ. The CDR3 bases are TGCGCCAGCAGCTCGACAGGGGGGTCCTATGGCTACACCTTC. The encoded protein is CASSSTGGSYGYTF.

Regarding this clone: The sample contains more than one DNA sequence encoding this CDR3. This chain connects TRBV2 to TRBJ1-2, with 7 bases aligning to TRBD1. Per the germline V gene, CDR1 is SNHLY and CDR2 is FYNNEI. This CDR3 is built from 13 residues. The V gene end was trimmed by 4 bases and the J gene end by 6 bases; junction bases not matched to a gene: 5. The CDR3 nucleotides are TGTGCCAGCAGTGTTACAGGGGCCGATGGCTACACCTTC. It encodes CASSVTGADGYTF.

The chain uses TRBV24-1 and TRBJ2-1, with 13 bases identical to TRBD2. The junction had 4 bases not matched to a gene; V was cut back by 4 bases and J by 5 bases. CDR1 and CDR2 from the germline V gene are KGHDR and SFDVKD. The CDR3 length is 16 residues. The CDR3 nucleotides are TGTGCCACCAGTGAGGTTGGACTAGCGGGAGACAATGAGCAGTTCTTC. It specifies CATSEVGLAGDNEQFF.

There are a few counts of this clone. The chain joins TRBV28 to TRBJ1-1, with TRBD1 matching over 7 bases. Germline loops: CDR1 MDHEN, CDR2 SYDVKM. With 5 bases clipped from V and 2 bases from J, the junction kept 14 bases outside the gene matches. CDR3 length: 17 amino acids. CDR3 sequence: CASSLPYLDRVNTEAFF. CDR3 sequence (DNA): TGTGCCAGCAGTCTCCCCTACCTCGACAGGGTCAACACTGAAGCTTTCTTT. Drawing the rest from reference TRBV28 and TRBJ1-1, the complete variable domain is DVKVTQSSRYLVKRTGEKVFLECVQDMDHENMFWYRQDPGLGLRLIYFSYDVKMKEKGDIPEGYSVSREKKERFSLILESASTNQTSMYLCASSLPYLDRVNTEAFFGQGTRLTVV.

In this sample, this clone turned up once. This chain uses TRBV4-2 with TRBJ2-7; possible D gene TRBD1, 6 bases. CDR3 size: 14 residues. Germline CDR1 reads LGHNA; CDR2 reads YNFKEQ. Trimming removed 0 bases at V and 6 bases at J, with 12 bases between. CDR3 sequence: CASSQDSGGREQYF. In DNA form, the CDR3 reads TGTGCCAGCAGCCAAGATAGTGGGGGCCGCGAGCAGTACTTC.

This clone turned up a few times. The chain employs TRBV10-3 and TRBJ2-2, with TRBD1 matching over 7 bases. Germline V lookup: CDR1 ENHRY, CDR2 SYGVKD. This CDR3 is built from 16 residues. After removal of 0 bases from V and 4 bases from J, the junction contained 5 bases not matched to a gene. CDR3 residues: CAISESRSGGTGELFF. The DNA for the CDR3 is TGTGCCATCAGTGAGTCGAGGTCAGGGGGCACCGGGGAGCTGTTTTTT.

The chain combines TRBV11-2 with TRBJ1-3; D is unclear. Trimming removed 1 base from V and 0 bases from J, with 16 bases in between. The CDR3 runs 18 residues. CDR1 is SGHAT and CDR2 is FQNNGV in the germline V gene. Here the CDR3 reads CASSLVGQAPSSGNTIYF. The CDR3 DNA reads as TGTGCCAGCAGCTTAGTAGGTCAGGCACCATCCTCTGGAAACACCATATATTTT.

This clone was observed once. V is TRBV30 and J is TRBJ2-3; possibly TRBD1 for D (5 bases). Per germline, CDR1 GTSNPN and CDR2 SVGIG (reference sequence). This CDR3 has 13 amino acids. V lost 0 bases and J 11 bases, leaving 15 bases between the germline ends. The DNA of the CDR3 is TGTGCCTGGAGTGTAACAGGTTACGAAGTGCAGTATTTT. Its protein product is CAWSVTGYEVQYF. Combining the CDR3 with reference TRBV30 and TRBJ2-3 gives the whole variable domain SQTIHQWPATLVQPVGSPLSLECTVEGTSNPNLYWYRQAAGRGLQLLFYSVGIGQISSEVPQNLSASRPQDRQFILSSKKLLLSDSGFYLCAWSVTGYEVQYFGPGTRLTVL.

The chain is built from TRBV12-3 or TRBV12-4 and TRBJ1-3; D is perhaps TRBD1 (6 bases). The CDR3 is made up of 11 amino acids. Trimming left V 6 bases short and J 11 bases short, with 11 bases between. Here the CDR3 reads CASSSQGPIYF. In DNA form, the CDR3 reads TGTGCCAGCAGCTCACAGGGTCCCATATATTTT.

The chain recombines TRBV9 with TRBJ2-1, with 8 positions matching TRBD2. Germline CDR1 SGDLS, CDR2 YYNGEE. There are 14 residues in the CDR3. J lost 7 bases, V lost 3 bases, and 6 bases had no gene match. The CDR3: CASSGGTRGNEQFF. The CDR3 DNA reads TGTGCCAGCAGCGGGGGGACTAGAGGAAATGAGCAGTTCTTC. The complete variable domain, with remaining parts taken from reference TRBV9 and TRBJ2-1, reads DSGVTQTPKHLITATGQRVTLRCSPRSGDLSVYWYQQSLDQGLQFLIQYYNGEERAKGNILERFSAQQFPDLHSELNLSSLELGDSALYFCASSGGTRGNEQFFGPGTRLTVL.

The V call is TRBV6-2 or TRBV6-3, the J call TRBJ2-7; TRBD1 aligns across 7 bases. The CDR3 sequence is 15 residues long. The germline CDR1 and CDR2 sequences are MNHEY and SVGEGT. J was trimmed by 3 bases and V by 2 bases; bases with no gene match: 7. CDR3 region: CASSYLPGQNYEQYF. As DNA, the CDR3 is TGTGCCAGCAGTTACCTTCCGGGACAGAACTACGAGCAGTACTTC.

V gene TRBV3-1 (or the pseudogene TRBV3-2) combines with J gene TRBJ1-1; the D gene is possibly TRBD1 (6 bases). Germline assignment: CDR1 LGHDT and CDR2 YNNKEL (reference sequence). Trimming removed 2 bases from V and 6 bases from J, with 19 bases in between. The CDR3 has 16 residues. CDR3 in amino acids: CASSQLQGTPRPEAFF. The CDR3 DNA reads TGTGCCAGCAGCCAACTCCAGGGGACCCCGCGGCCTGAAGCTTTCTTT.

The chain combines TRBV27 with TRBJ1-4, with D tentatively TRBD1 (6 bases). With 3 bases removed from V and 6 bases from J, the gap between germline ends came to 11 bases. Per germline, CDR1 MNHEY and CDR2 SMNVEV (reference sequence). The CDR3 length is 14 residues. The CDR3 DNA follows: TGTGCCAGCAGTTTTTACCAGGGGCATGAAAAACTGTTTTTT. It codes for CASSFYQGHEKLFF. The whole variable domain, filled in from reference TRBV27 and TRBJ1-4, reads EAQVTQNPRYLITVTGKKLTVTCSQNMNHEYMSWYRQDPGLGLRQIYYSMNVEVTDKGDVPEGYKVSRKEKRNFPLILESPSPNQTSLYFCASSFYQGHEKLFFGSGTQLSVL.

The chain uses TRBV6-5 and TRBJ2-7, with D perhaps matching TRBD1 (5 bases). With 0 bases removed from V and 3 bases from J, the gap between germline ends came to 15 bases. Germline CDR1 and CDR2: MNHEY and SVGAGI. This CDR3 has 16 residues. This CDR3 reads CASSYSWTRTYYEQYF. The DNA for the CDR3 is TGTGCCAGCAGTTACTCGTGGACAAGAACCTACTACGAGCAGTACTTC.

The V and J genes are TRBV14 and TRBJ2-5, with 11 bases lining up with TRBD1. Trimming took 5 bases from V and 2 from J; bases not matched to a gene: 7. In germline, CDR1 is SGHDN, CDR2 FVKESK. The CDR3 loop spans 16 amino acids. The CDR3 sequence: CASSTRTGGWQETQYF. DNA of the CDR3: TGTGCCAGCAGCACCAGGACAGGGGGCTGGCAAGAGACCCAGTACTTC.

This chain's CDR3 is CAWSDSFRVIGGYTF. DNA for the CDR3: TGTGCCTGGAGTGATTCTTTCAGGGTCATTGGTGGCTACACCTTC. The gene calls are TRBV30 and TRBJ1-2, with D possibly TRBD1 on 5 matching bases. Trimming stripped 1 base from V and 7 bases from J, with 19 bases between. The CDR3 contains 15 residues. Germline assignment: CDR1 GTSNPN and CDR2 SVGIG (reference sequence).

The rearrangement joins TRBV2 to TRBJ2-1; 7 nucleotides agree with TRBD1. J was trimmed by 9 bases and V by 1 base; bases with no gene match: 9. Germline CDR1 is SNHLY and CDR2 is FYNNEI. The CDR3 totals 15 residues. CDR3 coding DNA: TGTGCCAGCAGTGAAGTCGGGCGCCCAGGGGGTGAGCAGTTCTTC. Amino acid sequence: CASSEVGRPGGEQFF.

This chain links TRBV5-1 with TRBJ2-5, with 11 bases matching TRBD2. V shed 3 bases, J shed 5 bases, and the junction held 9 bases outside the gene matches. The CDR3 is 16 residues long. In germline, CDR1 is SGHRS, CDR2 YFSETQ. The CDR3 nucleotides read TGCGCCAGCAGCTCCCGACTAGCGGGAAATGAGGAGACCCAGTACTTC. As protein: CASSSRLAGNEETQYF.

This chain uses TRBV19 with TRBJ2-1; 11 nucleotides match TRBD2. The CDR3 has 15 amino acids. The germline V gene has CDR1 LNHDA and CDR2 SQIVND (reference sequence). With V trimmed by 8 bases and J by 4 bases, 7 bases remained unmatched. This CDR3 is CASQTGTSGYNEQFF. Written as DNA, the CDR3 is TGTGCCAGTCAGACCGGGACTAGCGGTTACAATGAGCAGTTCTTC.

This clone was counted a few times. The chain links TRBV19 to TRBJ1-2; maybe TRBD1 (6 bases). The CDR3 contains 15 residues. The germline CDR1 and CDR2 sequences are LNHDA and SQIVND (reference sequence). V lost 3 bases and J lost 4, with 15 bases in between. The CDR3 here is CASSITAGATYGYTF. The CDR3 nucleotides read TGTGCCAGTAGTATCACGGCAGGGGCTACCTATGGCTACACCTTC.